The source of this T cell receptor beta chain is a study of blood T cell repertoires in COVID-19. Clones were read by immunoSEQ multiplex PCR, and TCRdb kept only the in-frame ones, dropping some. The sample contains a few hundred thousand clones, around nine tenths of which appear only once. The V gene lost 0 bases and the J gene lost 0 bases, with 9 bases spanning the gap. This CDR3 is 15 amino acids long. Germline V gives CDR1 SGDLS, CDR2 YYNGEE. This clone was seen a handful of times. The genes are TRBV9 and TRBJ1-1; possibly TRBD1 for D (5 bases). Sequencing was performed on PBMCs or T cells enriched from blood (not recorded which). This receptor was obtained from a woman between 35 and 50 years old who had recovered from COVID-19. The CDR3 loop reads CASSVAPGMNTEAFF. The CDR3 nucleotides are TGTGCCAGCAGCGTAGCTCCAGGGATGAACACTGAAGCTTTCTTT.